The 26 T cell receptor beta chains in this list originate from one sample, sequenced in a study of shared clonotypes between healthy human individuals. Measured with immunoSEQ multiplex PCR; TCRdb has only the in-frame clones, and not every one. The sample has approximately 1,000,000 clones, 70% to 80% seen once. What was sequenced was memory CD4+ T cells from PBMCs. Subset specified: CD45RA-negative fraction. The origin of the receptors is a man younger than 30 in good health. Some clones in this sample may be carry-over from other donors' samples.

V and J are TRBV18 and TRBJ1-2; D gene ambiguous. CDR1 is KGHSH and CDR2 is LQKENI in the germline V gene. Trimming stripped 0 bases from V and 4 bases from J, with 12 bases between. The CDR3 extends over 15 amino acids. CDR3: CASSPPSSGLYGYTF. The DNA for the CDR3 is TGTGCCAGCTCACCACCCTCCTCCGGTCTCTATGGCTACACCTTC.

V is TRBV5-1 and J is TRBJ2-3; the match to TRBD2 covers 7 bases. Trimming at V came to 2 bases and at J to 3 bases, leaving 6 bases not matched to a gene. This CDR3 has 15 amino acids. CDR1 is SGHRS, CDR2 YFSETQ, per germline. CDR3 nucleotide sequence: TGCGCCAGCAGCTTCGTGGGAGGGCAGACAGATACGCAGTATTTT. Translated, it gives CASSFVGGQTDTQYF.

The J gene is TRBJ2-7, the V gene TRBV4-2, with D perhaps TRBD2 (5 bases). V was pared by 0 bases and J by 4 bases, with 16 bases between. The length of the CDR3 is 16 residues. CDR1 LGHNA and CDR2 YNFKEQ come from the germline V gene. CDR3 in amino acids: CASSQEERSEVYEQYF. The CDR3 nucleotides are TGTGCCAGCAGCCAAGAAGAGAGGTCGGAGGTGTACGAGCAGTACTTC.

V and J are TRBV28 and TRBJ2-5; 9 nucleotides match TRBD2. Germline V gene sequence: CDR1 MDHEN, CDR2 SYDVKM. Trimming removed 5 bases from V and 5 bases from J; junction bases left unmatched: 12. CDR3 length equals 16 residues. CDR3: CASSPRRSGRRETQYF. The DNA of the CDR3 is TGTGCCAGCAGTCCTCGTCGAAGCGGGAGGCGGGAGACCCAGTACTTC.

The genes are TRBV7-8 and TRBJ1-5, with D perhaps TRBD1 (6 bases). CDR1 SGHVS and CDR2 FQNEAQ come from the germline V gene. V gave up 6 bases and J gave up 1 base, with 16 bases separating them. This CDR3 has 16 residues. CDR3 loop: CASRHGGGSSNQPQHF. CDR3 DNA sequence: TGTGCCAGCAGACATGGGGGGGGCAGCAGCAATCAGCCCCAGCATTTT.

Of note for this clone: This sample includes further DNA sequences coding for the same CDR3. The rearrangement joins TRBV9 to TRBJ2-2, with D unclear. The CDR3 runs 14 residues. Germline V gene data show CDR1 as SGDLS and CDR2 as YYNGEE. V lost 2 bases and J 2 bases, leaving 7 bases between the germline ends. The CDR3 DNA reads TGTGCCAGCAGCGTGACCGTAAACACCGGGGAGCTGTTTTTT. The encoded protein is CASSVTVNTGELFF.

The chain combines TRBV28 with TRBJ1-2; D gene ambiguous. The CDR3 is 13 amino acids. Germline CDR1 MDHEN, CDR2 SYDVKM. The V gene lost 8 bases and the J gene lost 4 bases, with 14 bases spanning the gap. The CDR3 DNA is TGTGCCAGCGGATACCGGGGAGTCTATGGCTACACCTTC. Amino acid sequence: CASGYRGVYGYTF.

In the case of this clone: A far larger clone is only one base removed, so a read error is likely. The rearrangement uses TRBV5-4 and TRBJ2-7, with D perhaps being TRBD1 or TRBD2 (5 bases each). This CDR3 spans 13 amino acids. CDR1 is SGHNT and CDR2 is YYREEE in the germline V gene (reference sequence). CDR3 sequence: CASSWGHSGERYF. CDR3 sequence (DNA): TGTGCCAGCAGCTGGGGCCACAGCGGCGAGCGGTACTTC.

The V call is TRBV21-1, the J call TRBJ2-7; no DNA check was done on the table's D call, TRBD2. TRBV21-1 is an annotated pseudogene. The CDR3 runs 15 residues. The CDR3 DNA follows: TGTGCCAGCAGCAGCCTTAATGTATGCGCCTACGAGCAGTACTTC. Amino acids: CASSSLNVCAYEQYF.

V is TRBV5-4 and J is TRBJ2-1; D call uncertain. Trimming pared 1 base from V and 7 bases from J, leaving 18 bases between. Germline values: CDR1 SGHNT, CDR2 YYREEE (reference sequence). This CDR3 contains 16 residues. CDR3 DNA sequence: TGTGCCAGCAGCTTGTTTTTGGGCCTAGTCTTAAATGAGCAGTTCTTC. Residues: CASSLFLGLVLNEQFF.

This clone was seen a few times. The chain uses TRBV25-1 and TRBJ2-2; a possible D gene is TRBD2 (5 bases). The CDR3 runs to 17 residues. V gave up 1 base and J gave up 0 bases, with 12 bases separating them. Germline V CDR1 and CDR2: MGHDK, SYGVNS. This CDR3 is CASSEWVLEANTGELFF. In nucleotides, the CDR3 is TGTGCCAGCAGTGAATGGGTTCTGGAGGCGAACACCGGGGAGCTGTTTTTT. Looking up the rest from reference TRBV25-1 and TRBJ2-2 gives the full variable domain: EADIYQTPRYLVIGTGKKITLECSQTMGHDKMYWYQQDPGMELHLIHYSYGVNSTEKGDLSSESTVSRIRTEHFPLTLESARPSHTSQYLCASSEWVLEANTGELFFGEGSRLTVL.

In this sample, this clone turned up a few times. V gene TRBV5-1 combines with J gene TRBJ2-3; D may be TRBD2 (6 bases). Trimming took 0 bases from V and 2 from J, leaving 13 bases between them. There are 16 residues in the CDR3. CDR1 and CDR2 (germline): SGHRS, YFSETQ. This chain's CDR3 is CASSLALTRTTDTQYF. CDR3 coding DNA: TGCGCCAGCAGCTTGGCCCTGACTAGAACCACAGATACGCAGTATTTT. The variable domain in full, with the rest retrieved from reference TRBV5-1 and TRBJ2-3, is KAGVTQTPRYLIKTRGQQVTLSCSPISGHRSVSWYQQTPGQGLQFLFEYFSETQRNKGNFPGRFSGRQFSNSRSEMNVSTLELGDSALYLCASSLALTRTTDTQYFGPGTRLTVL.

CDR3 in amino acids: CASSPGGRFYEQYF. The CDR3, as DNA: TGTGCCAGCAGCCCAGGGGGGCGTTTTTACGAGCAGTACTTC. This rearrangement joins TRBV28 to TRBJ2-7; tentative D call: TRBD1 (7 bases). Germline assignment: CDR1 MDHEN and CDR2 SYDVKM. The CDR3 spans 14 residues. V was pared by 6 bases and J by 4 bases, with 16 bases between.

This clone was detected a few times. The gene calls are TRBV28 and TRBJ2-7; D tentatively reads TRBD1 or TRBD2 (5 bases each). Trimming removed 4 bases from V and 4 bases from J, with 20 bases in between. The germline gives CDR1 MDHEN, CDR2 SYDVKM. The CDR3 length is 16 residues. CDR3 nucleotides: TGTGCCAGCAGTTACACCTCCGGGACGGAGGAGTACGAGCAGTACTTC. The encoded protein is CASSYTSGTEEYEQYF. The full variable domain, rest sourced from reference TRBV28 and TRBJ2-7, is DVKVTQSSRYLVKRTGEKVFLECVQDMDHENMFWYRQDPGLGLRLIYFSYDVKMKEKGDIPEGYSVSREKKERFSLILESASTNQTSMYLCASSYTSGTEEYEQYFGPGTRLTVT.

This sequence joins TRBV21-1 and TRBJ2-7; the DNA was not compared with TRBD2, the D call given in the table. TRBV21-1 is marked as a pseudogene. The CDR3 contains 16 residues. CDR3 DNA: TGTGCCAGCAGCAAAGCGCGGTTCGGCAGCCGCTACGAGCAGTACTTC. Amino acid sequence: CASSKARFGSRYEQYF.

V gene TRBV28 combines with J gene TRBJ2-7; the match to TRBD2 covers 7 bases. The V and J ends lost 5 bases and 0 bases, in that order; junction bases with no gene match: 10. Germline V gene sequence: CDR1 MDHEN, CDR2 SYDVKM. The CDR3 runs 16 residues. CDR3: CASSGAGAQSSYEQYF. The DNA of the CDR3 is TGTGCCAGCAGTGGGGCGGGAGCCCAAAGCTCCTACGAGCAGTACTTC. Using reference TRBV28 and TRBJ2-7 for the parts outside the CDR3, the full variable domain is DVKVTQSSRYLVKRTGEKVFLECVQDMDHENMFWYRQDPGLGLRLIYFSYDVKMKEKGDIPEGYSVSREKKERFSLILESASTNQTSMYLCASSGAGAQSSYEQYFGPGTRLTVT.

In the case of this clone: The sample carries other DNA sequences with the same CDR3. This chain joins TRBV20-1 and TRBJ2-3; D ambiguous. The germline V gene encodes CDR1 DFQATT and CDR2 SNEGSKA (reference sequence). This CDR3 is 11 amino acids long. Trimming left V 3 bases short and J 6 bases short, with 7 bases between. This CDR3 reads CSASLGDTQYF. CDR3 nucleotides: TGCAGTGCTAGCCTCGGGGATACGCAGTATTTT.

The chain recombines TRBV5-1 with TRBJ2-3, with 9 bases lining up with TRBD2. V trimming: 0 bases; J trimming: 5 bases; junction bases outside the gene matches: 7. In germline, CDR1 is SGHRS, CDR2 YFSETQ. This CDR3 is 16 amino acids long. CDR3 sequence (DNA): TGCGCCAGCAGCTTGGCTCCGCGGGAGGGCCAAGATACGCAGTATTTT. This codes for CASSLAPREGQDTQYF.

The V call is TRBV7-9, the J call TRBJ1-2, with D hard to call. The CDR3 totals 14 residues. V dropped 7 bases and J dropped 3 bases, with 15 bases sitting between them. Germline V gene data show CDR1 as SEHNR and CDR2 as FQNEAQ (reference sequence). CDR3: CASTTSYKDYGYTF. The CDR3 bases are TGTGCCAGCACCACGAGCTACAAAGACTATGGCTACACCTTC.

This clone has only a few counts. The chain recombines TRBV30 with TRBJ1-5; D perhaps matches TRBD1 (6 bases). With 0 bases removed from V and 4 bases from J, the gap between germline ends came to 10 bases. The germline V gene encodes CDR1 GTSNPN and CDR2 SVGIG (reference sequence). CDR3 size: 14 residues. CDR3 loop: CAWSVAGVNQPQHF. Written as DNA, the CDR3 is TGTGCCTGGAGTGTAGCAGGGGTGAATCAGCCCCAGCATTTT.

The rearrangement links TRBV28 to TRBJ2-7; TRBD2 matches at 14 bases. The V gene end was trimmed by 8 bases and the J gene end by 2 bases; junction bases not matched to a gene: 17. The CDR3 covers 19 residues. The germline V gene has CDR1 MDHEN and CDR2 SYDVKM. This chain's CDR3 is CASPPQTGTSGSLPYEQYF. In DNA form, the CDR3 reads TGTGCCAGCCCCCCCCAAACCGGGACTAGCGGGAGCCTTCCCTACGAGCAGTACTTC.

This clone came up once. V is TRBV5-3 and J is TRBJ1-5, with D perhaps matching TRBD1 (6 bases). TRBV5-3 is recorded as an ORF, its role being uncertain. The CDR3 length is 18 residues. V was cut by 1 base and J by 7 bases, with 24 bases left in between. This CDR3 reads CARSLLFFYWGAEQPQHF. For the CDR3, the DNA is TGTGCCAGAAGCTTGTTGTTTTTCTACTGGGGGGCCGAGCAGCCCCAGCATTTT.

J is TRBJ1-2 and V is TRBV10-3, with 7 bases that match TRBD1. Germline values: CDR1 ENHRY, CDR2 SYGVKD. Trimming cost V 7 bases and J 2 bases; bases outside gene matches: 7. The CDR3 is made up of 14 amino acids. CDR3 bases: TGTGCCATCACCCCGACGGACAGGAACTATGGCTACACCTTC. Translated: CAITPTDRNYGYTF.

This chain joins TRBV7-3 and TRBJ1-5, with no clear D. This CDR3 is built from 13 residues. CDR1 and CDR2 from the germline V gene are SGHTA and FQGTGA. V lost 3 bases to trimming and J lost 4 bases, with 7 bases between them. The CDR3 loop is CASSLGRNQPQHF. The CDR3, as DNA: TGTGCCAGCAGCTTGGGCAGAAATCAGCCCCAGCATTTT.

V usage is TRBV4-3 and J usage is TRBJ2-2, with D maybe TRBD1 (6 bases). Germline V CDR1 and CDR2: LGHNA, YSLEER. This CDR3 region has 15 residues. V dropped 0 bases and J dropped 3 bases, with 8 bases sitting between them. In DNA, the CDR3 is TGCGCCAGCAGCCAAGAACAGGGCGACACCGGGGAGCTGTTTTTT. It translates to CASSQEQGDTGELFF.

The chain combines TRBV11-1 with TRBJ2-2, with D tentatively TRBD2 (6 bases). Trimming pared 5 bases from V and 1 base from J, leaving 17 bases between. The CDR3 is 17 residues long. Germline-derived CDR1 and CDR2 are SGHAT and FQDESV (reference sequence). CDR3 sequence (DNA): TGTGCCAGCAGCCCTCGACTCCGGGACTTGAACACCGGGGAGCTGTTTTTT. Residues: CASSPRLRDLNTGELFF.